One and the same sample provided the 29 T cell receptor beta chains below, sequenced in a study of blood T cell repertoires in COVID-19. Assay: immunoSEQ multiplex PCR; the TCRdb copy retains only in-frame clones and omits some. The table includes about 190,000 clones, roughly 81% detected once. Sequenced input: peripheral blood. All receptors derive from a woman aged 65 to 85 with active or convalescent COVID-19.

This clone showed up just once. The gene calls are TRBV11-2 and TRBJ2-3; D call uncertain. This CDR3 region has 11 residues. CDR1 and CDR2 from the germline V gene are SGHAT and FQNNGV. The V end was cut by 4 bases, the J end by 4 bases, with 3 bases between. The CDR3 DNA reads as TGTGCCAGCAGCTCCTCAGATACGCAGTATTTT. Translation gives CASSSSDTQYF.

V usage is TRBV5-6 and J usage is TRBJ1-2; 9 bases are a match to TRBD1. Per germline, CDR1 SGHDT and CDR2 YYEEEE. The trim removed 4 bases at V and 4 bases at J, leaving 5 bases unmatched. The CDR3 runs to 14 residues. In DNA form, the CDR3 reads TGTGCCAGCAGCGTCGGGACAGGGCCCTATGGCTACACCTTC. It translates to CASSVGTGPYGYTF. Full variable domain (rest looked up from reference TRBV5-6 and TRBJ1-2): DAGVTQSPTHLIKTRGQQVTLRCSPKSGHDTVSWYQQALGQGPQFIFQYYEEEERQRGNFPDRFSGHQFPNYSSELNVNALLLGDSALYLCASSVGTGPYGYTFGSGTRLTVV.

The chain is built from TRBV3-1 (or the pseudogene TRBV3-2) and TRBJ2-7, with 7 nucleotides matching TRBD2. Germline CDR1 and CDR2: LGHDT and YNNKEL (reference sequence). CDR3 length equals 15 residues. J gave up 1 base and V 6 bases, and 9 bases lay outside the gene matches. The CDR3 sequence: CASSRDYLPSYEQYF. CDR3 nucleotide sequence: TGTGCCAGCAGTCGGGACTACCTACCGTCCTACGAGCAGTACTTC.

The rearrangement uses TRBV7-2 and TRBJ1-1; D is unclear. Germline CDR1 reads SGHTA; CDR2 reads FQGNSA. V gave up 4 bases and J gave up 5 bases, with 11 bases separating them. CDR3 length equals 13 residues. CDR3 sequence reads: CASSYRMRTEAFF. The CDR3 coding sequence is TGTGCCAGCAGCTATCGGATGCGGACTGAAGCTTTCTTT.

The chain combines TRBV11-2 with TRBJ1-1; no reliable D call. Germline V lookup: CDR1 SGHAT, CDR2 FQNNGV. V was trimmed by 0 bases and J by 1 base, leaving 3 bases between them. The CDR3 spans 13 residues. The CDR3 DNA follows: TGTGCCAGCAGCTTAGATAGGAACACTGAAGCTTTCTTT. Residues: CASSLDRNTEAFF.

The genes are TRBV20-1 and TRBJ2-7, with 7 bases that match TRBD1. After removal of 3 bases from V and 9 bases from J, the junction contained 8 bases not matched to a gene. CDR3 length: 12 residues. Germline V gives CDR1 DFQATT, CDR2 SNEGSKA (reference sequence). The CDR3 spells CSASLGGSGQYF. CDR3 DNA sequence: TGCAGTGCTAGTTTAGGGGGCTCGGGGCAGTACTTC.

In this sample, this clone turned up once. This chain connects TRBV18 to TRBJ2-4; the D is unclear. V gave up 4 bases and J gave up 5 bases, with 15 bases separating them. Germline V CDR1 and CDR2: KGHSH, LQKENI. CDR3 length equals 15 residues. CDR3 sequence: CASSLLPSLENIQYF. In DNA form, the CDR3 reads TGTGCCAGCTCACTTCTACCCTCGCTAGAAAACATTCAGTACTTC.

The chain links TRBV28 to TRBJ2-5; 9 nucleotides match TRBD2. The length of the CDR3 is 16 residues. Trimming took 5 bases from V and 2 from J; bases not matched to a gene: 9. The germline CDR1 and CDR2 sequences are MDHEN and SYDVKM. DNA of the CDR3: TGTGCCAGCAGTGAACGGACTAGCGCTGTACAAGAGACCCAGTACTTC. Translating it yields CASSERTSAVQETQYF.

In DNA form, the CDR3 reads TGTGCCAGCAGCAGAGTAGCGGGATTTTCGACAGATACGCAGTATTTT. Encoded protein: CASSRVAGFSTDTQYF. The chain carries TRBV7-2 and TRBJ2-3; the match to TRBD2 covers 8 bases. This CDR3 comprises 16 residues. Per germline, CDR1 SGHTA and CDR2 FQGNSA. V was pared by 5 bases and J by 3 bases, with 10 bases of the junction left unmatched.

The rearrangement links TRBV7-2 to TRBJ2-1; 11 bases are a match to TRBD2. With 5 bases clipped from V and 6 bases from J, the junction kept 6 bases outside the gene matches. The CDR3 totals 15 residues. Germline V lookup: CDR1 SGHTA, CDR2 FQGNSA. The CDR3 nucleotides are TGTGCCAGCAGCCCCGGACTAGCGGGTTCCAATGAGCAGTTCTTC. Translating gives CASSPGLAGSNEQFF.

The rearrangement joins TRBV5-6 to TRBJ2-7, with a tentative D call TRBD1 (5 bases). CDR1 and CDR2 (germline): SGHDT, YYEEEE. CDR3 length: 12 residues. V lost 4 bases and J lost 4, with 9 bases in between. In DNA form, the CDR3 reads TGTGCCAGCAGCCTGACAGATTACGAGCAGTACTTC. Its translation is CASSLTDYEQYF. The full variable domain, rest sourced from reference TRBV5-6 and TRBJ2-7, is DAGVTQSPTHLIKTRGQQVTLRCSPKSGHDTVSWYQQALGQGPQFIFQYYEEEERQRGNFPDRFSGHQFPNYSSELNVNALLLGDSALYLCASSLTDYEQYFGPGTRLTVT.

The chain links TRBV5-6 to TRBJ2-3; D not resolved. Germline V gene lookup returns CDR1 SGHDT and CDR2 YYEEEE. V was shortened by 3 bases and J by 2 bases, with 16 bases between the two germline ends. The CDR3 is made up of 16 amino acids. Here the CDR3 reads CASSYLTGSNTDTQYF. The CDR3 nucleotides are TGTGCCAGCAGCTATCTTACCGGGTCCAACACAGATACGCAGTATTTT.

CDR3 in DNA: TGTGCCAGCAGCTCGGGGGGGATTGGCCCGATCAATGAGCAGTTCTTC. It is translated as CASSSGGIGPINEQFF. This chain connects TRBV9 to TRBJ2-1, with TRBD2 matching over 8 bases. CDR1 and CDR2 from the germline V gene are SGDLS and YYNGEE. V trimming: 4 bases; J trimming: 6 bases; junction bases outside the gene matches: 12. The CDR3 covers 16 residues.

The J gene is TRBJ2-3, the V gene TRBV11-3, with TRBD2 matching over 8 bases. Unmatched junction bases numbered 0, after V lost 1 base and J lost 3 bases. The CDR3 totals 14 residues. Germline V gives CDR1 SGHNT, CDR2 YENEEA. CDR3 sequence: CASSLASGTDTQYF. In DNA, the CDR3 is TGTGCCAGCAGCTTAGCTAGCGGGACAGATACGCAGTATTTT. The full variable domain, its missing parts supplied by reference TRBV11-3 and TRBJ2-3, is EAGVVQSPRYKIIEKKQPVAFWCNPISGHNTLYWYLQNLGQGPELLIRYENEEAVDDSQLPKDRFSAERLKGVDSTLKIQPAELGDSAVYLCASSLASGTDTQYFGPGTRLTVL.

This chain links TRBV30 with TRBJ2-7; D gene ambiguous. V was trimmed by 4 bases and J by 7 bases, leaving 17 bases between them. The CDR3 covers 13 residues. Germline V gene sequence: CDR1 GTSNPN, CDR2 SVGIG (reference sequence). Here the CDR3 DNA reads TGTGCCTGGACCTCCCGGTCCCCGCCTGAGCAGTACTTC. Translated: CAWTSRSPPEQYF.

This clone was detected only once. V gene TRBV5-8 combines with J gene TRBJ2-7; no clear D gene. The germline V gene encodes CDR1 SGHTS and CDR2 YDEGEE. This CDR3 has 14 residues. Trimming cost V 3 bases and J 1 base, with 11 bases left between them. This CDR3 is CASSSRLKSYEQYF. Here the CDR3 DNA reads TGTGCCAGCAGCTCGCGACTGAAATCCTACGAGCAGTACTTC.

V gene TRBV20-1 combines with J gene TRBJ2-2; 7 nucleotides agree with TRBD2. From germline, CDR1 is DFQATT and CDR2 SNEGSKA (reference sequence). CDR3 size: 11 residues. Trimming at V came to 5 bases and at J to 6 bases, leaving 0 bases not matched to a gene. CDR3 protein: CSAGGAGELFF. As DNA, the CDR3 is TGCAGTGCTGGGGGGGCCGGGGAGCTGTTTTTT.

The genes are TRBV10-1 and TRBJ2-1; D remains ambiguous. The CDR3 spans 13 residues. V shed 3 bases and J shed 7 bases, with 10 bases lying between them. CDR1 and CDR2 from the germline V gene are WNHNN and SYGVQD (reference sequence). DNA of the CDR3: TGCGCCAGCAGTGATGCGACGCGGAATGAGCAGTTCTTC. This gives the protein CASSDATRNEQFF.

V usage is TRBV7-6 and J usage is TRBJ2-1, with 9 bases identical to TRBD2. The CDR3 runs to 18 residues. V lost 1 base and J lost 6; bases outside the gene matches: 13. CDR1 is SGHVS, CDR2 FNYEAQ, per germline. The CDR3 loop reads CASSLGAGGPLGGNEQFF. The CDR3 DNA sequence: TGTGCCAGCAGCTTAGGTGCGGGAGGGCCCCTAGGGGGCAATGAGCAGTTCTTC. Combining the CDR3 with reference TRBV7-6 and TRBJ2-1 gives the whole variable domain GAGVSQSPRYKVTKRGQDVALRCDPISGHVSLYWYRQALGQGPEFLTYFNYEAQQDKSGLPNDRFSAERPEGSISTLTIQRTEQRDSAMYRCASSLGAGGPLGGNEQFFGPGTRLTVL.

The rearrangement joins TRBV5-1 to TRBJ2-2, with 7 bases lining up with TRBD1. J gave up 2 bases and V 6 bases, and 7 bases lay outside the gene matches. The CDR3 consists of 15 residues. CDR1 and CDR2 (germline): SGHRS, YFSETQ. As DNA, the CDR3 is TGCGCCAGCACCCAAGGGGACAGAAACACCGGGGAGCTGTTTTTT. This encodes CASTQGDRNTGELFF.

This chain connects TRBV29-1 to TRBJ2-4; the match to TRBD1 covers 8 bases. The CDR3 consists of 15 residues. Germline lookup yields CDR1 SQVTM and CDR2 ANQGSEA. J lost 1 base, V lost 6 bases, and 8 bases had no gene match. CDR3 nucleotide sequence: TGCAGCGTGACCTGGACAGGGCTGGCCAAAAACATTCAGTACTTC. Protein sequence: CSVTWTGLAKNIQYF.

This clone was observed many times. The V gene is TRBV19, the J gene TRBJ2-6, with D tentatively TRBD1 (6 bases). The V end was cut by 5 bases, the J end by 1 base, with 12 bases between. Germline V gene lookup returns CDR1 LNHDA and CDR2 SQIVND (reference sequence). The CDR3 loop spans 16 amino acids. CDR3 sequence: CASSFRGTSGANVLTF. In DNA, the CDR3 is TGTGCCAGTAGTTTCAGGGGTACGTCTGGGGCCAACGTCCTGACTTTC.

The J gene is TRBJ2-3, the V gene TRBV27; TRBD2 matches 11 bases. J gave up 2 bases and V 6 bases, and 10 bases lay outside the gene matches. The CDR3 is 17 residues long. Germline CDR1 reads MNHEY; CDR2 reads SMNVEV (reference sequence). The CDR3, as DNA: TGTGCCAGCAGGACTTTAGCGGGAGGGGGATCCACAGATACGCAGTATTTT. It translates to CASRTLAGGGSTDTQYF.

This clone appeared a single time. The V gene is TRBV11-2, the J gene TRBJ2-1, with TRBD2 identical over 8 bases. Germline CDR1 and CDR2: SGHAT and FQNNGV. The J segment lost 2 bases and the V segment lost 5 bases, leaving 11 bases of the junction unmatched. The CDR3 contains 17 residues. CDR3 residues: CASSPRGSGVTYNEQFF. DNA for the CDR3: TGTGCCAGCAGCCCTCGGGGTAGCGGGGTAACCTACAATGAGCAGTTCTTC.

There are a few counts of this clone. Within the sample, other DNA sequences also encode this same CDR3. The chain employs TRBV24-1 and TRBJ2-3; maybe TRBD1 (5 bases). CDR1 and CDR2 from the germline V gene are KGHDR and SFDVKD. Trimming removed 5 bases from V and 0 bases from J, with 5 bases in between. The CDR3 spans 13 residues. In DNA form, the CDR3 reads TGTGCCACCAGTGGGACAAGCACAGATACGCAGTATTTT. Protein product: CATSGTSTDTQYF.

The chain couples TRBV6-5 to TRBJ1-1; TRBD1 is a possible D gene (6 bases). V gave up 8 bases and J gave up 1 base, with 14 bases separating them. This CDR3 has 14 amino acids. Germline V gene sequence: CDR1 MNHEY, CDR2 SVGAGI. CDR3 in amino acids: CASRPDRKNTEAFF. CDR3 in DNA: TGTGCCAGCCGACCAGACAGGAAGAACACTGAAGCTTTCTTT.

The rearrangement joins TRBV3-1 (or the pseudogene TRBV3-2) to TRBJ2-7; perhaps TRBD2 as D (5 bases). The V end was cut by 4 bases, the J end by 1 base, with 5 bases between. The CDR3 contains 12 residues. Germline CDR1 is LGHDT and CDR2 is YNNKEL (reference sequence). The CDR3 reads CASSPGSYEQYF. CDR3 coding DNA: TGTGCCAGCAGCCCGGGGTCCTACGAGCAGTACTTC.

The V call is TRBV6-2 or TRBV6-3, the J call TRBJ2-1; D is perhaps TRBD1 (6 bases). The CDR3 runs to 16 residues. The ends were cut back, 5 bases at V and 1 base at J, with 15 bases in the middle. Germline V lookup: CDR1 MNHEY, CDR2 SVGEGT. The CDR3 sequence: CASSDRRISSYNEQFF. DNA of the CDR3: TGTGCCAGCAGTGACAGGCGGATTTCGTCCTACAATGAGCAGTTCTTC.

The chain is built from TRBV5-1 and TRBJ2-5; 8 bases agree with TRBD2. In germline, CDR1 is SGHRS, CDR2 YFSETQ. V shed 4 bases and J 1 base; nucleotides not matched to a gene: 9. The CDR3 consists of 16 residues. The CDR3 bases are TGCGCCAGCAGCCGACTGGGCGGGGGGCGCCAAGAGACCCAGTACTTC. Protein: CASSRLGGGRQETQYF.